This T cell receptor beta chain was documented in a study of blood T cells in healthy people across ages. The table lists this clonotype with a few counts. Trimming took 6 bases from V and 4 from J, leaving 15 bases between them. The CDR3 is 15 amino acids. CDR1 and CDR2 from the germline V gene are MDHEN and SYDVKM. Sample-barcoded 5' priming and a J-beta primer mix drove a second PCR of about 7 to 11 cycles. One entry per CDR3 protein results from TCRdb running MiXCR on the 5' RACE reads. The table has about 680,000 distinct CDR3 sequences, around 49% seen once; the top ten hold approximately 32%. Sequenced material: blood. This sequence joins TRBV28 and TRBJ1-4, with D hard to call. The receptor was isolated from a woman aged 55-69 years in good health. The CDR3 protein is CASSRNSLINEKLFF. DNA for the CDR3: TGTGCCAGCAGCCGAAATTCACTGATTAATGAAAAACTGTTTTTT.